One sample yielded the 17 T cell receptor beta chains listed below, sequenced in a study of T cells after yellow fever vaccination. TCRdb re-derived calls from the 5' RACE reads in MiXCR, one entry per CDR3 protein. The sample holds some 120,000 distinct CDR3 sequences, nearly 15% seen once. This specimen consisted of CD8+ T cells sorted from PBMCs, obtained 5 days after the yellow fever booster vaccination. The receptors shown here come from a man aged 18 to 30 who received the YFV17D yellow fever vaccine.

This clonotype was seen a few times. CDR3 DNA: TGTGCCAGCAGCCCCCGAGGGGGGGACTACAATGAGCAGTTCTTC. This sequence encodes CASSPRGGDYNEQFF. This sequence joins TRBV6-4 and TRBJ2-1; the D gene is possibly TRBD2 (7 bases). This CDR3 has 15 amino acids. The V gene's germline CDR1 is MRHNA and CDR2 SNTAGT. V lost 6 bases to trimming and J lost 3 bases, with 15 bases between them.

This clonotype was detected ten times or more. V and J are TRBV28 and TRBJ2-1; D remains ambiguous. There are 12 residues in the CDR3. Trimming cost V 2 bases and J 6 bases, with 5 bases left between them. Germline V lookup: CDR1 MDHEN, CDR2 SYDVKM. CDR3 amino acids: CASSLKRNEQFF. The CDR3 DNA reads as TGTGCCAGCAGTTTAAAGCGCAATGAGCAGTTCTTC.

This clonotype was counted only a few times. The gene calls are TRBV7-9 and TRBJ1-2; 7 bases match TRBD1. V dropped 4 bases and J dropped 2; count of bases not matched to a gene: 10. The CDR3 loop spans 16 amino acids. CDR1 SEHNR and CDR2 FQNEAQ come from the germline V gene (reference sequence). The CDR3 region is CASSSGGEGANYGYTF. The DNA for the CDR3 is TGTGCCAGCAGCTCCGGCGGGGAGGGGGCCAACTATGGCTACACCTTC. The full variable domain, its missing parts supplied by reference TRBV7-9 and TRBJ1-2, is DTGVSQNPRHKITKRGQNVTFRCDPISEHNRLYWYRQTLGQGPEFLTYFQNEAQLEKSRLLSDRFSAERPKGSFSTLEIQRTEQGDSAMYLCASSSGGEGANYGYTFGSGTRLTVV.

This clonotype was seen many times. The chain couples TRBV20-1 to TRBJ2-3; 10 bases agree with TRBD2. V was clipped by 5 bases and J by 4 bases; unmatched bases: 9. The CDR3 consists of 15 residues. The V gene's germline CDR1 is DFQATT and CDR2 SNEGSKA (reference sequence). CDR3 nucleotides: TGCAGTGCTGGGGGGCTAGCGGGGGTGGCAGATACGCAGTATTTT. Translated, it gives CSAGGLAGVADTQYF.

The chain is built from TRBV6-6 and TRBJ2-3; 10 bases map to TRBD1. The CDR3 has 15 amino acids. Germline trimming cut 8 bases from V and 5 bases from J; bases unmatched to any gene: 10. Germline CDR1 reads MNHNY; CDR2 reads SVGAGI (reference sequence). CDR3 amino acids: CASLLGQGLLDTQYF. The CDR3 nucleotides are TGTGCCAGCCTGTTGGGACAGGGGCTTTTAGATACGCAGTATTTT.

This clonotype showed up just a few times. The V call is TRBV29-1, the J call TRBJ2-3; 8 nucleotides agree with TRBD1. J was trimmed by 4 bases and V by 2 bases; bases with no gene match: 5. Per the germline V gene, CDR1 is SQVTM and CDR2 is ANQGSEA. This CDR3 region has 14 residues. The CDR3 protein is CSVESPGGPDTQYF. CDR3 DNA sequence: TGCAGCGTTGAAAGCCCAGGGGGCCCAGATACGCAGTATTTT.

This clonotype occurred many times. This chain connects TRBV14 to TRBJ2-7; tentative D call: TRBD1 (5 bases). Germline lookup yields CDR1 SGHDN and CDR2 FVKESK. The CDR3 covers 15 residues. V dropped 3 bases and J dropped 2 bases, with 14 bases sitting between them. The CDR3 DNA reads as TGTGCCAGCAGCCAGGAAGGAAGGGGAACCTACGAGCAGTACTTC. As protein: CASSQEGRGTYEQYF. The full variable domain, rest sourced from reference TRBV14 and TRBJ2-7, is EAGVTQFPSHSVIEKGQTVTLRCDPISGHDNLYWYRRVMGKEIKFLLHFVKESKQDESGMPNNRFLAERTGGTYSTLKVQPAELEDSGVYFCASSQEGRGTYEQYFGPGTRLTVT.

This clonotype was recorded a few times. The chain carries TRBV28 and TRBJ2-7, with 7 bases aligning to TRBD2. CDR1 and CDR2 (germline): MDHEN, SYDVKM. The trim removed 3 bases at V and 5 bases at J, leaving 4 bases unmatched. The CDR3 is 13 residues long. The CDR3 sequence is CASSLFGGNEQYV. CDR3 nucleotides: TGTGCCAGCAGTTTGTTCGGGGGGAACGAGCAGTACGTC.

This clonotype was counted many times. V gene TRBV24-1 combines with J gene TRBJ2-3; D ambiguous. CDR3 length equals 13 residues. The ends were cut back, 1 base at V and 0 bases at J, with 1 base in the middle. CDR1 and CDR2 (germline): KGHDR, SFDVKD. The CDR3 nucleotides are TGTGCCACCAGTGATTTTAGCACAGATACGCAGTATTTT. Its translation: CATSDFSTDTQYF.

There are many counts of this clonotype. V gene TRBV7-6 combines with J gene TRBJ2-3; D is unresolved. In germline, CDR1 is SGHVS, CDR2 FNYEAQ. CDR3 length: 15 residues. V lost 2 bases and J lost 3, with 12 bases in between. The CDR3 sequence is CASSLSGRSTDTQYF. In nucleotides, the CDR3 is TGTGCCAGCAGCTTATCGGGCAGGTCTACAGATACGCAGTATTTT. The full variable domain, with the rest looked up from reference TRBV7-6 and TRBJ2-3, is GAGVSQSPRYKVTKRGQDVALRCDPISGHVSLYWYRQALGQGPEFLTYFNYEAQQDKSGLPNDRFSAERPEGSISTLTIQRTEQRDSAMYRCASSLSGRSTDTQYFGPGTRLTVL.

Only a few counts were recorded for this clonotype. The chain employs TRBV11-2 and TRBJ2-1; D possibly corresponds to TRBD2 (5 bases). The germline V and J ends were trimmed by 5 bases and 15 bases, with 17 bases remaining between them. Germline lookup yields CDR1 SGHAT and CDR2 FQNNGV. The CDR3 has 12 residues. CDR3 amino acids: CASSPPGLIRFF. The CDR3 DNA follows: TGTGCCAGCAGCCCACCCGGACTGATCAGGTTCTTC.

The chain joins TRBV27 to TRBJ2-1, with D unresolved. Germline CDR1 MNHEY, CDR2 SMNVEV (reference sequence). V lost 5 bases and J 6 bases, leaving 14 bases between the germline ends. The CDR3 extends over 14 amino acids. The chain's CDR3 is CASSPYSKANEQFF. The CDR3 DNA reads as TGTGCCAGCAGTCCATACTCAAAGGCCAATGAGCAGTTCTTC.

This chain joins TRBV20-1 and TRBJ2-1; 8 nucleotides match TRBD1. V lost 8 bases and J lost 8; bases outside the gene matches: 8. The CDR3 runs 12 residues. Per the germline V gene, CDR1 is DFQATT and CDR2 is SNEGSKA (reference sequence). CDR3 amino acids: CSQQGVRDEQFF. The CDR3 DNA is TGCAGTCAACAGGGGGTAAGGGATGAGCAGTTCTTC.

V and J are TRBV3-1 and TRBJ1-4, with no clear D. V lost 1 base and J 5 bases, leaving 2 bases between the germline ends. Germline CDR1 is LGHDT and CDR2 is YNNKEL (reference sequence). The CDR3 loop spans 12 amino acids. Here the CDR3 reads CASSQANEKLFF. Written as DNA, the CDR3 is TGTGCCAGCAGCCAAGCGAATGAAAAACTGTTTTTT.

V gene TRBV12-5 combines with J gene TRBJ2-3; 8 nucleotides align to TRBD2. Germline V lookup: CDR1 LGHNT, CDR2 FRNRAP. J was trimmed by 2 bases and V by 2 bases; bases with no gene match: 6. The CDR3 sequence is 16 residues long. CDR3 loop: CASGLFAGGTTDTQYF. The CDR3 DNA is TGTGCTAGTGGTTTGTTCGCGGGGGGCACCACAGATACGCAGTATTTT.

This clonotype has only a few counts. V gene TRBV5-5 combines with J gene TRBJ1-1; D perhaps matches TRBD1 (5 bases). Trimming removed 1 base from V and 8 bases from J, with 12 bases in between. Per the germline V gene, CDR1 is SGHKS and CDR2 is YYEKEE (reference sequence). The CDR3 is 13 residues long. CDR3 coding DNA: TGTGCCAGCAGCTTGCAAATTGGACAAGAAGCTTTCTTT. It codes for CASSLQIGQEAFF.

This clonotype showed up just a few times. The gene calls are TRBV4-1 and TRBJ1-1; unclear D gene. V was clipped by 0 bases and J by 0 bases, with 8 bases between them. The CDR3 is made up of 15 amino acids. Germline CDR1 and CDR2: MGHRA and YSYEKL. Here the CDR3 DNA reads TGCGCCAGCAGCCAAGAGGTAGGTTTGAACACTGAAGCTTTCTTT. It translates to CASSQEVGLNTEAFF.